The 4 T cell receptor beta chains presented below share a single source sample, sequenced in a study of blood T cell repertoires in COVID-19. The method was immunoSEQ multiplex PCR; TCRdb's version includes in-frame clones alone and lacks a portion of them. This table holds approximately 94,000 clones, roughly nine tenths found once. Source material: peripheral blood. The receptor set was obtained from a man between 45 and 60 years old with active COVID-19.

This rearrangement joins TRBV27 to TRBJ2-5; 7 bases match TRBD1. Germline trimming cut 5 bases from V and 1 base from J; bases unmatched to any gene: 7. The germline CDR1 and CDR2 sequences are MNHEY and SMNVEV (reference sequence). This CDR3 contains 15 residues. The CDR3 bases are TGTGCCAGCAGTACCGGGACAGAGCGCCAAGAGACCCAGTACTTC. As protein: CASSTGTERQETQYF.

V and J are TRBV3-1 (or the pseudogene TRBV3-2) and TRBJ2-5; the match to TRBD2 covers 8 bases. The CDR3 is 16 amino acids. The ends lost 4 bases at V and 3 bases at J; junction bases unmatched: 10. Looked up from germline, CDR1 is LGHDT and CDR2 is YNNKEL (reference sequence). In DNA form, the CDR3 reads TGTGCCAGCAGCCTTTATAGCGGGATGAGGGAAGAGACCCAGTACTTC. Encoded protein: CASSLYSGMREETQYF.

This clone was found once. The V gene is TRBV2, the J gene TRBJ2-3, with TRBD2 identical over 7 bases. CDR3 size: 14 residues. The ends lost 6 bases at V and 3 bases at J; junction bases unmatched: 6. The V gene's germline CDR1 is SNHLY and CDR2 FYNNEI. The CDR3 DNA reads TGTGCCAGCAGACCGGGACTACGAACAGATACGCAGTATTTT. Translation gives CASRPGLRTDTQYF. Based on the CDR3 plus reference TRBV2 and TRBJ2-3, the full variable domain is EPEVTQTPSHQVTQMGQEVILRCVPISNHLYFYWYRQILGQKVEFLVSFYNNEISEKSEIFDDQFSVERPDGSNFTLKIRSTKLEDSAMYFCASRPGLRTDTQYFGPGTRLTVL.

This chain joins TRBV6-2 or TRBV6-3 and TRBJ2-7; weak D call: TRBD2 (5 bases). The V and J ends lost 6 bases and 7 bases respectively, with 31 bases between them. The germline CDR1 and CDR2 sequences are MNHEY and SVGEGT. This CDR3 region has 18 residues. The CDR3 DNA is TGTGCCAGCAGCCCTCTAGCCCCGGACCCCTCCCGCGTGAGAGAGCAGTACGTC. Translated: CASSPLAPDPSRVREQYV.